The rows below give T cell receptor beta chains drawn from one sample of a study of T cells in Graves' hyperthyroidism and ophthalmopathy. TCRdb called the multiplex PCR reads again in MiXCR, with one record for every CDR3 protein. Among approximately 400,000 distinct CDR3 sequences listed, 25% were seen once. Specimen: blood. All receptors come from a man aged 45-65 years with Graves' hyperthyroidism. CDR3s include the opening cysteine and the closing phenylalanine or tryptophan. The D gene is left open where the match is weak. Rows may omit the clone size; those that give it use once, few, many or a size class.

J	V	D	length	size	DNA	CDR3
TRBJ2-3	TRBV6-4	TRBD2	15	many	TGTGCCAGCGCCGCGCGCGGGGGGGTTGCAGATACGCAGTATTTT	CASAARGGVADTQYF
TRBJ2-3	TRBV20-1	NA	11	few	TGCAGTGCTAGGGAGGTGGATACGCAGTATTTT	CSAREVDTQYF
TRBJ2-7	TRBV6-1	TRBD2	15	NA	TGTGCCAGCAGCCGAAAACTAGCGGGAGTCTACGAGCAGTACTTC	CASSRKLAGVYEQYF
TRBJ1-1	TRBV18	TRBD1	17	NA	TGTGCCAGCTCCCTAGCGGCAGGGGGCTTGGGGGACACTGAAGCTTTCTTT	CASSLAAGGLGDTEAFF
TRBJ2-5	TRBV2	NA	14	many	TGTGCCAGCAGTGGCCCCGGAAGTTCCGAGACCCAGTACTTC	CASSGPGSSETQYF
TRBJ2-5	TRBV3-1	NA	14	few	TGTGCCAGCAGCCCTAGGGCGATCCAAGAGACCCAGTACTTC	CASSPRAIQETQYF
TRBJ2-1	TRBV12-3/TRBV12-4	NA	15	NA	TGTGCCAGCAGTTTGACGAGGGGGGCTCACAATGAGCAGTTCTTC	CASSLTRGAHNEQFF
TRBJ2-1	TRBV3-1	TRBD2	15	many	TGTGCCAGCAGCACTGGACTAGCGGGGAGCGTTGAGCAGTTCTTC	CASSTGLAGSVEQFF
TRBJ1-4	TRBV18	NA	12	NA	TGTGCCAGCGAGAAAGAGGGTGAAAAACTGTTTTTT	CASEKEGEKLFF
TRBJ1-1	TRBV10-3	TRBD1	15	many	TGTGCCATCAGCACTCCGGGACAGGGCGCGACTGAAGCTTTCTTT	CAISTPGQGATEAFF
TRBJ2-7	TRBV5-1	NA	14	many	TGCGCCAGCAGCTTGGATGGGTCCTCCTACGAGCAGTACTTC	CASSLDGSSYEQYF
TRBJ2-1	TRBV6-1	NA	12	few	TGTGCCAGCAGATGGGACCGTAATGAGCAGTTCTTC	CASRWDRNEQFF
TRBJ1-2	TRBV7-9	NA	13	NA	TGTGCCAGCAGCCCTCCCGGGGCAGCGGGCTACACCTTC	CASSPPGAAGYTF
TRBJ2-1	TRBV10-3	TRBD2	14	few	TGTGCCACCCTGACTAGCGGGGGGAGCTATGAGCAGTTCTTC	CATLTSGGSYEQFF
TRBJ1-1	TRBV28	NA	16	many	TGTGCCAGCAGTTTACCTGGGGTTGGGTGGAACACTGAAGCTTTCTTT	CASSLPGVGWNTEAFF
TRBJ2-1	TRBV29-1	NA	12	NA	TGCAGCGTTGAGGGGCTAGCGATTGAGCAGTTCTTC	CSVEGLAIEQFF
TRBJ2-1	TRBV3-1	NA	12	few	TGTGCCAGCAGCCGACTAGACAATGAGCAGTTCTTC	CASSRLDNEQFF
TRBJ2-5	TRBV7-9	NA	15	many	TGTGCCAGCAGCCTGAGCGGGCAAAGGATGGAGACCCAGTACTTC	CASSLSGQRMETQYF
TRBJ2-5	TRBV7-2	TRBD2	15	many	TGTGCCAGCAGCGCGTCTAGCGGGATTGGGGAGACCCAGTACTTC	CASSASSGIGETQYF
TRBJ1-2	TRBV28	TRBD1	15	few	TGTGCCAGCAGTTTGCCGGGACAGGGGAACTATGGCTACACCTTC	CASSLPGQGNYGYTF
TRBJ2-7	TRBV7-8	NA	15	few	TGTGCCAGCAGCTGGGAGGGGGGAGGGACCTACGAGCAGTACTTC	CASSWEGGGTYEQYF
TRBJ2-2	TRBV29-1	TRBD1	17	few	TGCAGCGTTGAAGTCCCACGGGACAGGGGGAACACCGGGGAGCTGTTTTTT	CSVEVPRDRGNTGELFF
TRBJ2-3	TRBV6-2/TRBV6-3	NA	14	many	TGTGCCAGCAGTTACTCTACAGGGTATTATACGCAGTATTTT	CASSYSTGYYTQYF
TRBJ2-2	TRBV29-1	TRBD1	14	once	TGCAGCGTAGGAACAGGGGTCAACACCGGGGAGCCGTTTTTT	CSVGTGVNTGEPFF
TRBJ2-7	TRBV20-1	NA	14	few	TGCAGTGCTTCGCGACAGCGGAGCTCCTACGAGCAGTACTTC	CSASRQRSSYEQYF
TRBJ2-3	TRBV20-1	TRBD2	15	few	TGCAGTGCTAGTGGCGCGGGAGGCGTCGGAGATACGCAGTATTTT	CSASGAGGVGDTQYF
TRBJ2-1	TRBV7-3	NA	14	NA	TGTGCCAGCAGCTTAGGGGCGGGATACAATGAGCAGTTCTTC	CASSLGAGYNEQFF
TRBJ2-6	TRBV6-5	TRBD1	20	few	TGTGCCAGCAGTTACTCGATACCGGGACAGGGGGCTGGTGGGGCCAACGTCCTGACTTTC	CASSYSIPGQGAGGANVLTF
TRBJ2-3	TRBV27	TRBD2	18	once	TGTGCCAGCAGTTCCAGACTAGCGGGAGAGGGCTTAACAGATACGCAGTATTTT	CASSSRLAGEGLTDTQYF
TRBJ2-5	TRBV15	NA	15	NA	TGTGCCACCAGCACGAGCGGAGCACCACAAGAGACCCAGTACTTC	CATSTSGAPQETQYF
TRBJ2-7	TRBV7-6	TRBD1	16	few	TGTGCCAGCAGCCCGGCTCCCGGGACAGGCCTCTACGAGCAGTACTTC	CASSPAPGTGLYEQYF
TRBJ2-1	TRBV6-1	TRBD1	19	NA	TGTGCCAGCAGTGAAGGGAGTGGCTGGTCAGGGGGTCCCTACAATGAGCAGTTCTTC	CASSEGSGWSGGPYNEQFF
TRBJ2-2	TRBV11-3	NA	14	NA	TGTGCCAGCAGCTTGGTGGGCGCGGTCGGGGAGCTGTTTTTT	CASSLVGAVGELFF
TRBJ2-7	TRBV27	NA	11	many	TGTGCCAGCAGGGGGGCGAGGGAGCAGTACTTC	CASRGAREQYF
TRBJ2-5	TRBV29-1	TRBD2	15	few	TGCAGCGTGCGCACTAGCGGGAGTCGACAAGAGACCCAGTACTTC	CSVRTSGSRQETQYF
TRBJ2-3	TRBV29-1	TRBD2	14	NA	TGCAGCGTTGAAGATGGTAGCGGGCTGGATACGCAGTATTTT	CSVEDGSGLDTQYF
TRBJ1-5	TRBV27	NA	13	many	TGTGCCAGCAGTGGCGTGCCTGATCAGCCCCAGCATTTT	CASSGVPDQPQHF
TRBJ2-5	TRBV7-3	TRBD2	16	NA	TGTGCCAGCAGCTCAAGTAGCGGGATGGACCAAGAGACCCAGTACTTC	CASSSSSGMDQETQYF
TRBJ1-3	TRBV19	NA	9	NA	TGTGCCACGGGTAACACCATATATTTT	CATGNTIYF
TRBJ2-2	TRBV5-1	NA	15	NA	TGCGCCAGCAGCTTGGGGCTACGAGGGACCGGGGAGCTGTTTTTT	CASSLGLRGTGELFF
TRBJ2-1	TRBV11-3	TRBD2	16	NA	TGTGCCAGCAGAACACTAGCGGGTGGCTCCTACAATGAGCAGTTCTTC	CASRTLAGGSYNEQFF
TRBJ2-7	TRBV3-1	TRBD2	13	few	TGTGCCAGCAGTATAGCGGGAGCTGGCGAGCAGTACTTC	CASSIAGAGEQYF
TRBJ2-2	TRBV20-1	NA	14	NA	TGCAGTGCAGGGCCTGGACAGCGTACCGGGGAGCTGTTTTTT	CSAGPGQRTGELFF
TRBJ2-7	TRBV30	NA	14	NA	TGTGCCTGGAGCTTAGAGGGAAGATCCTACGAGCAGTACTTC	CAWSLEGRSYEQYF
TRBJ1-1	TRBV20-1	NA	13	NA	TGCAGTGCTAGTTCCATTCGGAACACTGAAGCTTTCTTT	CSASSIRNTEAFF